This T cell receptor (beta chain) was documented in a study of blood T cell repertoires in COVID-19. The wider study: The United States, Italy and Spain were the sources of the acute and convalescent COVID-19 samples. T cells, B-cell-depleted T cells, or PBMCs supplied cDNA or gDNA.

Study processing details: It was from reference gene primer amplification that nucleated cell counts were estimated. Assay: immunoSEQ multiplex PCR; the TCRdb copy retains only in-frame clones and omits some. V, J and clone size reflect that table, while D and trimming were determined from the DNA. The sample includes 80,000 to 95,000 clones, 80% to 85% seen only once; the top ten take around a sixth. Sequencing was performed on peripheral blood. The clonotype comes from a woman older than 75 with active or convalescent COVID-19.

The DNA of the CDR3 is TGTGCCAGCAGTGAGCGAGGGTGGGTCGGTGAAAAACTGTTTTTT. This translates into CASSERGWVGEKLFF. The V gene is TRBV27, the J gene TRBJ1-4; D gene ambiguous. CDR1 is MNHEY, CDR2 SMNVEV, per germline (reference sequence). Trimming left V 5 bases short and J 7 bases short, with 17 bases between. The CDR3 contains 15 residues. The entire variable domain, with the rest obtained from reference TRBV27 and TRBJ1-4, is as follows: EAQVTQNPRYLITVTGKKLTVTCSQNMNHEYMSWYRQDPGLGLRQIYYSMNVEVTDKGDVPEGYKVSRKEKRNFPLILESPSPNQTSLYFCASSERGWVGEKLFFGSGTQLSVL.